This T cell receptor (beta chain) is from a study of shared clonotypes between healthy human individuals. Comments on this clone: The antigen remains undetermined.

Replicate PCRs run on sorted subsets employed 200 ng DNA, approximately 30,000 T cell genomes. This table comes from immunoSEQ multiplex PCR, and its TCRdb copy is limited to in-frame clones, with some not included. The table records around 1,000,000 clones, roughly 80% of them present only once. Overall study results and limits: Memory subsets had estimated richness that was generally smaller than that of naive subsets. Blood was the sole source, and tissue repertoires probably differ.

What was sequenced was memory CD4+ T cells from PBMCs. Sample subset: CD45RA-negative fraction. This clonotype was obtained from a man aged 18-30 years in good health. Some clones in this sample may be carry-over from other donors' samples.

In nucleotides, the CDR3 is TGCGCCAGCAGTTCTCCAATCACCGGGGAGCTGTTTTTT. Residues: CASSSPITGELFF. This rearrangement joins TRBV5-1 to TRBJ2-2; D is unclear. The CDR3 consists of 13 residues. The germline V gene has CDR1 SGHRS and CDR2 YFSETQ. Trimming left V 5 bases short and J 4 bases short, with 9 bases between. The variable domain in full, completed from reference TRBV5-1 and TRBJ2-2, reads KAGVTQTPRYLIKTRGQQVTLSCSPISGHRSVSWYQQTPGQGLQFLFEYFSETQRNKGNFPGRFSGRQFSNSRSEMNVSTLELGDSALYLCASSSPITGELFFGEGSRLTVL.